Listed below are T cell receptor beta chains from one sample, sequenced in a study of T cell repertoires in ileal Crohn's disease. Here immunoSEQ multiplex PCR was the method, and the copy in TCRdb shows in-frame clones only, minus some. The sample gives fewer than 20,000 clones, 92% of which show up once; approximately 6.5% is in the top ten. Sequencing was done on a sample of ileal tissue. The receptors derive from an adult with Crohn's disease. Both conserved end residues are part of each CDR3. A D gene is named only where the DNA matches it firmly. The size of a clone is reported for some rows only, either as once, few or many, or as a class for expanded clones.

J gene	D gene	V gene	clone size	CDR3 length	CDR3 DNA	CDR3 protein
TRBJ1-4	-	TRBV25-1	-	18	TGTGCCAGCAGTGAATTTATGAGGGAAGGTTCAACTAATGAAAAACTGTTTTTT	CASSEFMREGSTNEKLFF
TRBJ1-1	TRBD1	TRBV13	-	14	TGTGCCAGCAGACATGACAGGGGGTTCCGTGAAGCTTTCTTT	CASRHDRGFREAFF
TRBJ1-1	TRBD1	TRBV27	few	16	TGTGCCAGCAGTTTCACTACAGGGGGGGGCCCGACTGAAGCTTTCTTT	CASSFTTGGGPTEAFF
TRBJ1-1	-	TRBV6-5	-	13	TGTGCCAGCAGTTCGATACTCGGATCCGAAGCTTTCTTT	CASSSILGSEAFF
TRBJ2-7	-	TRBV6-5	-	14	TGTGCCAGCAGTTACTCATGGACAAACTACGAGCAGTACTTC	CASSYSWTNYEQYF
TRBJ1-6	TRBD1	TRBV14	-	16	TGTGCCAGCAGCCAAGGAGGCAGGGGGCGTAGGTCACCCCTCCACTTT	CASSQGGRGRRSPLHF
TRBJ2-2	-	TRBV7-3	-	15	TGTGCCAGCAGCCCCGCCGGGTCGAACACCGGGGAGCTGTTTTTT	CASSPAGSNTGELFF
TRBJ1-5	-	TRBV19	-	17	TGTGCCAGTAGTATAGTCTTACATGGGAGTGACAATCAGCCCCAGCATTTT	CASSIVLHGSDNQPQHF
TRBJ2-7	TRBD1	TRBV15	-	16	TGTGCCACCAGCAGCACCGGGACAGGGGTGTCCTACGAGCAGTACTTC	CATSSTGTGVSYEQYF
TRBJ2-1	-	TRBV7-9	-	14	TGTGCCAGCAGCTCCGGGACCTACTACAATGAGCAGTTCTTC	CASSSGTYYNEQFF
TRBJ2-3	TRBD2	TRBV14	-	18	TGTGCCAGCAGCCGGCGACTAGCGGGGGCCAACGTGGGGGATACGCAGTATTTT	CASSRRLAGANVGDTQYF
TRBJ2-7	-	TRBV4-1	-	16	TGCGCCAGCAGCAAAGCATATGGACTAAACTCCTACGAGCAGTACTTC	CASSKAYGLNSYEQYF
TRBJ2-3	-	TRBV28	-	13	TGTGCCAGCAGTATCCCAAGGACGGATACGCAGTATTTT	CASSIPRTDTQYF
TRBJ2-1	-	TRBV11-3	-	14	TGTGCCAGCAGCTTATCCTCGTCCCCTTACGAGCAGTTCTTC	CASSLSSSPYEQFF
TRBJ2-5	-	TRBV9	-	16	TGTGCCAGCAGCGTAGGAGACGGGGGCCCCCAAGAGACCCAGTACTTC	CASSVGDGGPQETQYF
TRBJ1-1	-	TRBV30	-	12	TGTGCCTGGAAGCGCAGGGACGGTGAAGCTTTCTTT	CAWKRRDGEAFF
TRBJ2-3	TRBD2	TRBV11-2	few	17	TGTGCCAGCAGCTTAGGGACTAGCGGACCTAGCACAGATACGCAGTATTTT	CASSLGTSGPSTDTQYF
TRBJ2-1	-	TRBV29-1	few	13	TGCAGCGTTGAAGTGTCCCGCGGGGATGAGCAGTTCTTC	CSVEVSRGDEQFF
TRBJ2-5	-	TRBV14	-	12	TGTGCCAGCAGCCAAGTTGGGGAGACCCAGTACTTC	CASSQVGETQYF
TRBJ2-1	-	TRBV5-4	-	17	TGTGCCAGCAGCTTGAATCAGGGTTACCGCTCCTACAATGAGCAGTTCTTC	CASSLNQGYRSYNEQFF
TRBJ2-5	TRBD2	TRBV9	-	16	TGTGCCAGCAGCGGCCGACTAGCGGGGGATCGAGAGACCCAGTACTTC	CASSGRLAGDRETQYF
TRBJ2-1	TRBD1	TRBV9	-	14	TGTGCCAGCAGCCCGCAGCCGACAGGGAATGAGCAGTTCTTC	CASSPQPTGNEQFF
TRBJ1-1	-	TRBV27	-	12	TGTGCCAGCAGCTCACCGGGCCTAAAAGCTTTCTTT	CASSSPGLKAFF
TRBJ1-4	-	TRBV29-1	-	13	TGCAGCGTTGAAGTGGGCGCTAATGAAAAACTGTTTTTT	CSVEVGANEKLFF
TRBJ1-6	TRBD1	TRBV9	-	14	TGTGCCAGCAGCAGGGGGACAGAAGACTCACCCCTCCACTTT	CASSRGTEDSPLHF
TRBJ2-2	TRBD1	TRBV12-5	-	19	TGTGCTAGTGGTTTGGATTACCACGCGAGGGGGCTCAACACCGGGGAGCTGTTTTTT	CASGLDYHARGLNTGELFF
TRBJ1-1	-	TRBV7-9	-	10	TGTGCCAGCTCCGGGCCTCTCGCTTTCTTT	CASSGPLAFF
TRBJ2-1	TRBD2	TRBV19	-	16	TGTGCCAGTAGTGCTAGCGGGGGGGCCGCCTACAATGAGCAGTTCTTC	CASSASGGAAYNEQFF
TRBJ1-5	TRBD1	TRBV9	-	15	TGTGCCAGCAGCGCAGGGACAGAAAGCAATCAGCCCCAGCATTTT	CASSAGTESNQPQHF
TRBJ2-2	-	TRBV5-5	-	14	TGTGCCAGCAGCTTGAGTACCAACACCGGGGAGCTGTTTTTT	CASSLSTNTGELFF
TRBJ2-1	-	TRBV27	-	14	TGTGCCAGCAGTTTATCTCAGCCCAACAATGAGCAGTTCTTC	CASSLSQPNNEQFF
TRBJ2-3	-	TRBV5-1	-	14	TGCGCCAGCAGCGAGACCCCTAGCACAGATACGCAGTATTTT	CASSETPSTDTQYF
TRBJ1-2	-	TRBV2	-	14	TGTGCCAGCAGAGCCGGGACTAGGGCTGAAGGCTACACCTTC	CASRAGTRAEGYTF
TRBJ2-2	TRBD1	TRBV7-6	-	16	TGTGCCAGCAGCCTCACCGGGACAGCGAACACCGGGGAGCTGTTTTTT	CASSLTGTANTGELFF
TRBJ1-1	TRBD1	TRBV7-8	-	14	TGTGCCAGCAGCATGACAGGGCGGTACACTGAAGCTTTCTTT	CASSMTGRYTEAFF
TRBJ1-1	-	TRBV6-1	-	13	TGTGCCAGCAGATCCTTGGGAACGAGTGAAGCTTTCTTT	CASRSLGTSEAFF
TRBJ1-2	-	TRBV28	-	16	TGTGCCAGCAGTTTATTCACCCCCGCTCTTAACTATGGCTACACCTTC	CASSLFTPALNYGYTF
TRBJ2-5	-	TRBV5-5	-	14	TGTGCCAGCAGCTTTGGGTACGGTGGAGAGACCCAGTACTTC	CASSFGYGGETQYF
TRBJ2-2	-	TRBV5-6	-	15	TGTGCCAGCAGCCCGAGGGTGATAAACACCGGGGAGCTGTTTTTT	CASSPRVINTGELFF
TRBJ2-5	-	TRBV4-1	-	16	TGCGCCAGCAGCCAAGAACGTTCGGGGGGCAGGGAGACCCAGTACTTC	CASSQERSGGRETQYF
TRBJ1-2	-	TRBV5-6	-	13	TGTGCCAGCAGCCCGACGGGGGAAGGTGGCTACACCTTC	CASSPTGEGGYTF
TRBJ2-1	TRBD2	TRBV10-2	-	15	TGCGCCAGCAGATACGGGACTAGCGAGGGGGATGAGCAGTTCTTC	CASRYGTSEGDEQFF
TRBJ2-5	TRBD1	TRBV6-7	once	12	TGTGCCAGGGACAGGACCCAAGAGACCCAGTACTTC	CARDRTQETQYF
TRBJ2-1	TRBD1	TRBV4-1	once	15	TGCGCCAGCAGCCAAGACAGGGGGCGGGGATATGAGCAGTTCTTC	CASSQDRGRGYEQFF
TRBJ2-1	-	TRBV7-2	-	15	TGTGCCAGCAGCTTAGGAGGGGCGCGGGCCGATGAGCAGTTCTTC	CASSLGGARADEQFF
TRBJ2-7	-	TRBV25-1	-	13	TGTGCCAGCAGTGGGCGGTTCTCCTACGAGCAGTACTTC	CASSGRFSYEQYF
TRBJ2-1	TRBD2	TRBV27	-	14	TGTGCCAGCAGTTATGACGGGGGGGTCAATGAGCAGTTCTTC	CASSYDGGVNEQFF
TRBJ2-5	-	TRBV5-1	-	15	TGCGCCAGCAGCTTTGGACTTCGGGAAGGGGAGACCCAGTACTTC	CASSFGLREGETQYF
TRBJ2-1	-	TRBV7-9	-	12	TGTGCCAGCGGCGGGGGCAACAATGAGCAGTTCTTC	CASGGGNNEQFF
TRBJ1-2	TRBD1	TRBV28	-	15	TGTGCCAGCAGTTTATGGGACAGGGACAACTATGGCTACACCTTC	CASSLWDRDNYGYTF